This entry concerns a single T cell receptor beta chain. Authors' analysis steps: Counts of nucleated cells, estimated from reference gene primer amplification, were obtained. The data were produced by immunoSEQ multiplex PCR, yet TCRdb's version contains in-frame clones alone and is incomplete. That table furnishes V, J and clone size, whereas the DNA furnished D and trimming. Of about 140,000 clones detected, about 83% appear once; the ten largest clones hold less than 5.5%. Germline V gene sequence: CDR1 LGHDT, CDR2 YNNKEL (reference sequence). There are 16 residues in the CDR3. V was trimmed by 2 bases and J by 0 bases, leaving 10 bases between them. This sample is part of a study of blood T cell repertoires in COVID-19. About the study: Material from acute and convalescent COVID-19 was sourced from the United States, Italy and Spain.

The J gene is TRBJ1-4, the V gene TRBV3-1 (or the pseudogene TRBV3-2), with D hard to call. The TCR originated in a human donor in a cohort sampled during active COVID-19. The specimen was peripheral blood. The CDR3 DNA is TGTGCCAGCAGCCAACGGCAGACTGCAACTAATGAAAAACTGTTTTTT. It codes for CASSQRQTATNEKLFF.